The clone carrying this T cell receptor (beta chain) was picked up many times. The entry originates in a study of response to subunit inactivated influenza vaccine. V dropped 7 bases and J dropped 2; count of bases not matched to a gene: 6. The CDR3 consists of 16 residues. CDR1 is SGHVS and CDR2 is FQNEAQ in the germline V gene. TCRdb fed the RT-PCR reads into MiXCR, producing one record per CDR3 protein. This sample has 150,000 to 200,000 distinct CDR3 sequences, with about 12% found just once. These data were also filed under a second study, of T cells expressing NK-cell markers. Per that paper: The authors made TCR beta cDNA libraries by 5'RACE template switching. This switching added a universal primer site and UMIs.

The TCR comes from a man aged 50 or older who received an inactivated influenza vaccine. The chain links TRBV7-8 to TRBJ2-3; TRBD2 aligns across 13 bases. The source material was CD8+ T cells sorted from PBMCs, sampled about 11 days after vaccination. DNA for the CDR3: TGTGCCAGCACCCAGACTAGCGGGGGGATCACAGATACGCAGTATTTT. It translates to CASTQTSGGITDTQYF.